This T cell receptor (beta chain) comes out of a study of monozygotic twins with inflammatory bowel disease. Findings of the study overall: What may have added variability to patient repertoires is that immunosuppressive treatments differed.

After re-calling the 5' RACE reads, TCRdb lists one entry per CDR3 protein, DNA absent. The table lists about 210,000 distinct CDR3 sequences. A note on this clonotype: Its matching antigen is unknown.

The germline V gene has CDR1 MGHRA and CDR2 YSYEKL. The CDR3 contains 15 residues. Sequencing input: blood. The clonotype comes from a human donor with ulcerative colitis or Crohn's disease, or a healthy co-twin of an affected twin (not recorded which). The chain carries TRBV4-1 and TRBJ1-5. CDR3 amino acids: CASSSNSGSNQPQHF.